The subject of this entry is one TCR beta chain. Its antigen is not known. These data are taken from a study of monozygotic twins with inflammatory bowel disease. Findings and caveats of the study: Limited power may explain why concordant and discordant twins showed no difference in repertoire similarity.

Whole blood that had not undergone T cell sorting provided the isolated total RNA. Each UMI harboured a 6-nucleotide sample barcode and was appended via template switching. TCRdb reprocessed the 5' RACE reads, with one entry per CDR3 protein and no DNA. This repertoire includes fewer than 150,000 distinct CDR3 sequences. This CDR3 is 14 amino acids long. The V gene's germline CDR1 is SNHLY and CDR2 FYNNEI. The sample taken for sequencing was blood. The source is a human donor with ulcerative colitis or Crohn's disease, or a healthy co-twin of an affected twin (not recorded which). The chain uses TRBV2 and TRBJ2-7; the TCRdb call, TRBD1, lacks DNA for checking. This CDR3 reads CASKTGPSPYEQYF.